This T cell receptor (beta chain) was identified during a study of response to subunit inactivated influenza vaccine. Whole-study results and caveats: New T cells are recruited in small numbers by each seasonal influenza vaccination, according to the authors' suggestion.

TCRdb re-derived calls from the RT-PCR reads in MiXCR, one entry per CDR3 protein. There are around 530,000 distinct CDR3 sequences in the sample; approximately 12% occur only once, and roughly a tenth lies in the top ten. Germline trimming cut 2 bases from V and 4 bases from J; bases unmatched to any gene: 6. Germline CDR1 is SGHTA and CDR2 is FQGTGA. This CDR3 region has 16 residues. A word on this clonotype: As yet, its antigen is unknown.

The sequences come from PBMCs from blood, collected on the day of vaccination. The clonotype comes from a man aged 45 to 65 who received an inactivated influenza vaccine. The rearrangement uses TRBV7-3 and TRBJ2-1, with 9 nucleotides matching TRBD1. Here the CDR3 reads CASSLSGTGTYNEQFF. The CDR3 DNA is TGTGCCAGCAGCTTATCCGGGACAGGGACATACAATGAGCAGTTCTTC.